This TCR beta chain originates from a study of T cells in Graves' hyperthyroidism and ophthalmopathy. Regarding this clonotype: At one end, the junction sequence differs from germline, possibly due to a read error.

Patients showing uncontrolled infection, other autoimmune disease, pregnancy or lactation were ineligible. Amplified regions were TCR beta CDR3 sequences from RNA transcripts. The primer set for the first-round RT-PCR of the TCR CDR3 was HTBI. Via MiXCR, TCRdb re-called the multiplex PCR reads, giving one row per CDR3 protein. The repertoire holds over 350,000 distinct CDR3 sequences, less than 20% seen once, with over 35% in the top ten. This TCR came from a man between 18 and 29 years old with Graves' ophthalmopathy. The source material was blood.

CDR3 residues: CASSLNQNTEAFF. In DNA form, the CDR3 reads TGTGCTAGCAGCCTCAATCAGAACACTGAAGCTTTCTTT. The chain links TRBV7-7 to TRBJ1-1; D is unclear. Germline V gene lookup returns CDR1 SSHAT and CDR2 FNYEAQ (reference sequence). CDR3 length: 13 amino acids. Full variable domain (rest looked up from reference TRBV7-7 and TRBJ1-1): GAGVSQSPRYKVTKRGQDVTLRCDPISSHATLYWYQQALGQGPEFLTYFNYEAQPDKSGLPSDRFSAERPEGSISTLTIQRTEQRDSAMYRCASSLNQNTEAFFGQGTRLTVV.